Presented here are 23 T cell receptor beta chains from one specimen sequenced in a study of beta chain features in type 1 diabetes. Expressed TCRB transcripts were sequenced, since all the RNA that had been isolated was reverse transcribed. This table comes from immunoSEQ multiplex PCR, and its TCRdb copy is limited to in-frame clones, with some not included. The repertoire holds about 470,000 clones, with approximately 31% as singletons. Sequencing was carried out using naive CD4+ T cells from blood. Receptors were obtained from a young man in good health.

This clone was seen more than once but under ten times. Other nucleotide sequences in the sample specify the same CDR3. The chain combines TRBV4-3 with TRBJ2-1; 7 bases match TRBD1. This CDR3 has 15 amino acids. CDR1 and CDR2 from the germline V gene are LGHNA and YSLEER. Losses at the gene ends were 1 base for V and 4 bases for J; bases not matched to a gene: 4. Here the CDR3 DNA reads TGCGCCAGCAGCCAAGCCGGGACAGTTTACAATGAGCAGTTCTTC. Its translation: CASSQAGTVYNEQFF.

This clone was counted between two and nine times. This chain links TRBV4-2 with TRBJ2-1; TRBD2 aligns across 9 bases. This CDR3 has 16 amino acids. The ends lost 0 bases at V and 4 bases at J; junction bases unmatched: 4. Per the germline V gene, CDR1 is LGHNA and CDR2 is YNFKEQ. CDR3: CASSQDKLAGYNEQFF. In nucleotides, the CDR3 is TGTGCCAGCAGCCAAGATAAGCTAGCGGGATACAATGAGCAGTTCTTC.

The chain combines TRBV29-1 with TRBJ2-1; D not resolved. CDR3 length equals 16 residues. With 6 bases removed from V and 0 bases from J, the gap between germline ends came to 18 bases. Per germline, CDR1 SQVTM and CDR2 ANQGSEA. The CDR3 region is CSVGGPPLSSYNEQFF. DNA of the CDR3: TGCAGCGTGGGCGGACCACCACTAAGCTCCTACAATGAGCAGTTCTTC.

The J gene is TRBJ2-7, the V gene TRBV11-3, with D perhaps assigned TRBD1 or TRBD2 (5 bases each). Trimming left V 3 bases short and J 6 bases short, with 12 bases between. CDR3 length: 13 residues. Germline loops: CDR1 SGHNT, CDR2 YENEEA. The CDR3, as DNA: TGTGCCAGCAGCTTGGGGACCCCTGGCGAGCAGTACTTC. Protein sequence: CASSLGTPGEQYF.

The genes are TRBV5-6 and TRBJ2-1, with D tentatively TRBD2 (6 bases). The CDR3 is 17 residues long. V lost 4 bases and J lost 1, with 18 bases in between. Germline-derived CDR1 and CDR2 are SGHDT and YYEEEE. The CDR3, as DNA: TGTGCCAGCAGCCGCCTAGGGCGGGGTAATTCCTACAATGAGCAGTTCTTC. Translated: CASSRLGRGNSYNEQFF. The variable domain in full, with the rest retrieved from reference TRBV5-6 and TRBJ2-1, is DAGVTQSPTHLIKTRGQQVTLRCSPKSGHDTVSWYQQALGQGPQFIFQYYEEEERQRGNFPDRFSGHQFPNYSSELNVNALLLGDSALYLCASSRLGRGNSYNEQFFGPGTRLTVL.

This chain links TRBV18 with TRBJ2-3; 8 positions agree with TRBD2. Losses at the gene ends were 2 bases for V and 3 bases for J; bases not matched to a gene: 4. Germline CDR1 KGHSH, CDR2 LQKENI. The CDR3 length is 15 residues. The DNA for the CDR3 is TGTGCCAGCTCACCATTAGCGGGGACAACAGATACGCAGTATTTT. Protein sequence: CASSPLAGTTDTQYF.

This clone was found a few times. This chain connects TRBV30 to TRBJ2-3; D might be TRBD1 (5 bases). Germline V gives CDR1 GTSNPN, CDR2 SVGIG (reference sequence). Trimming left V 2 bases short and J 0 bases short, with 12 bases between. The CDR3 length is 15 residues. The DNA of the CDR3 is TGTGCCTGGAGTCTCCAGGGCCTGAGCACAGATACGCAGTATTTT. Translated: CAWSLQGLSTDTQYF.

This chain uses TRBV28 with TRBJ2-7; 7 nucleotides match TRBD2. This CDR3 has 14 residues. CDR1 and CDR2 from the germline V gene are MDHEN and SYDVKM. With 4 bases clipped from V and 2 bases from J, the junction kept 5 bases outside the gene matches. This CDR3 is CASSWGGPAYEQYF. DNA of the CDR3: TGTGCCAGCAGTTGGGGGGGTCCTGCCTACGAGCAGTACTTC. Complete variable domain (other parts from reference TRBV28 and TRBJ2-7): DVKVTQSSRYLVKRTGEKVFLECVQDMDHENMFWYRQDPGLGLRLIYFSYDVKMKEKGDIPEGYSVSREKKERFSLILESASTNQTSMYLCASSWGGPAYEQYFGPGTRLTVT.

This clone was detected only a few times. The chain couples TRBV10-3 to TRBJ2-3; 9 bases fit TRBD2. CDR1 and CDR2 (germline): ENHRY, SYGVKD. V gave up 6 bases and J gave up 2 bases; unmatched junction bases: 9. The CDR3 loop spans 16 amino acids. The CDR3 region has the DNA TGTGCCATCAGCGAGCGCTCTAGCGGGGTCACAGATACGCAGTATTTT. It is translated as CAISERSSGVTDTQYF.

The chain is built from TRBV7-2 and TRBJ2-5, with TRBD1 identical over 8 bases. The CDR3 runs to 15 residues. Germline values: CDR1 SGHTA, CDR2 FQGNSA. Germline trimming cut 2 bases from V and 2 bases from J; bases unmatched to any gene: 4. The CDR3 region is CASSLRGTGQETQYF. The CDR3 DNA sequence: TGTGCCAGCAGCTTAAGGGGGACAGGACAAGAGACCCAGTACTTC.

The V call is TRBV4-1, the J call TRBJ1-4; D unresolved. The germline gives CDR1 MGHRA, CDR2 YSYEKL. V was pared by 2 bases and J by 3 bases, with 4 bases between. The CDR3 has 13 amino acids. The DNA for the CDR3 is TGCGCCAGCAGCCAACTGGCTAATGAAAAACTGTTTTTT. Translating gives CASSQLANEKLFF.

The CDR3, as DNA: TGTGCCAGCAGCCTCCTCGGGCGGGCCCAGTACTTC. This encodes CASSLLGRAQYF. The chain has TRBV7-2 and TRBJ2-5; a weak D match, TRBD2 (5 bases). The CDR3 has 12 residues. The germline V gene encodes CDR1 SGHTA and CDR2 FQGNSA. Trimming removed 5 bases from V and 9 bases from J, with 13 bases in between.

The chain carries TRBV30 and TRBJ2-3; 8 nucleotides line up with TRBD2. The V segment lost 3 bases and the J segment 4 bases; nucleotides outside the gene matches: 3. CDR1 GTSNPN and CDR2 SVGIG come from the germline V gene (reference sequence). This CDR3 has 13 residues. Here the CDR3 reads CAWRPAGADTQYF. The DNA of the CDR3 is TGTGCCTGGAGACCAGCGGGAGCAGATACGCAGTATTTT.

The chain recombines TRBV4-1 with TRBJ1-1; D not resolved. CDR3 length equals 15 residues. CDR1 is MGHRA, CDR2 YSYEKL, per germline. Trimming cost V 1 base and J 0 bases, with 9 bases left between them. CDR3 nucleotide sequence: TGCGCCAGCAGCCAAGTTCCCTCTATGAACACTGAAGCTTTCTTT. Residues: CASSQVPSMNTEAFF.

This clone was seen only a few times. The gene calls are TRBV29-1 and TRBJ2-1, with 8 bases that match TRBD2. Unmatched junction bases numbered 5, after V lost 4 bases and J lost 6 bases. Germline lookup yields CDR1 SQVTM and CDR2 ANQGSEA. This CDR3 comprises 13 residues. The chain's CDR3 is CSVASGPLNEQFF. The CDR3 nucleotides read TGCAGCGTTGCTAGCGGGCCACTCAATGAGCAGTTCTTC.

This clone has a handful of counts. This chain connects TRBV5-6 to TRBJ1-4; D ambiguous. The V and J ends lost 4 bases and 6 bases respectively, with 4 bases between them. This CDR3 is built from 11 residues. The germline V gene encodes CDR1 SGHDT and CDR2 YYEEEE. CDR3 protein: CASSKHEKLFF. The DNA of the CDR3 is TGTGCCAGCAGCAAACATGAAAAACTGTTTTTT.

This clone was found a few times. The chain uses TRBV30 and TRBJ1-1; D perhaps matches TRBD1 (5 bases). Per germline, CDR1 GTSNPN and CDR2 SVGIG (reference sequence). This CDR3 is 13 amino acids long. V was shortened by 4 bases and J by 0 bases, with 9 bases between the two germline ends. The CDR3 region is CAWTGSVNTEAFF. CDR3 DNA: TGTGCCTGGACAGGGAGTGTGAACACTGAAGCTTTCTTT.

This clone has more than one count but fewer than ten. The genes are TRBV30 and TRBJ1-5; D gene ambiguous. V was cut by 0 bases and J by 6 bases, with 12 bases left in between. The germline gives CDR1 GTSNPN, CDR2 SVGIG (reference sequence). CDR3 length equals 14 residues. CDR3 protein: CAWSVDQNIQPQHF. In nucleotides, the CDR3 is TGTGCCTGGAGTGTGGACCAAAATATTCAGCCCCAGCATTTT.

This clone showed up just a few times. The rearrangement joins TRBV30 to TRBJ1-1; D unresolved. From germline, CDR1 is GTSNPN and CDR2 SVGIG (reference sequence). The CDR3 loop spans 13 amino acids. Trimming left V 8 bases short and J 1 base short, with 14 bases between. CDR3 residues: CARDRAGNTEAFF. The CDR3 DNA reads TGTGCCCGGGATAGGGCGGGGAACACTGAAGCTTTCTTT.

A few counts support this clone. This chain links TRBV30 with TRBJ1-4; D perhaps matches TRBD1 (5 bases). Germline lookup yields CDR1 GTSNPN and CDR2 SVGIG (reference sequence). This CDR3 comprises 13 residues. V was clipped by 1 base and J by 4 bases, with 7 bases between them. DNA of the CDR3: TGTGCCTGGAGTGGGGGGATTAATGAAAAACTGTTTTTT. Protein product: CAWSGGINEKLFF. Together with reference TRBV30 and TRBJ1-4, the CDR3 gives the full variable domain: SQTIHQWPATLVQPVGSPLSLECTVEGTSNPNLYWYRQAAGRGLQLLFYSVGIGQISSEVPQNLSASRPQDRQFILSSKKLLLSDSGFYLCAWSGGINEKLFFGSGTQLSVL.

This clone was counted between two and nine times. The chain joins TRBV7-9 to TRBJ2-7, with 7 bases fitting TRBD1. The ends lost 6 bases at V and 4 bases at J; junction bases unmatched: 9. Germline loops: CDR1 SEHNR, CDR2 FQNEAQ (reference sequence). This CDR3 is 14 amino acids long. The CDR3 region is CASSAQAGGYEQYF. DNA for the CDR3: TGTGCCAGCAGTGCTCAGGCAGGGGGATACGAGCAGTACTTC.

The chain employs TRBV9 and TRBJ2-2; D uncertain. CDR1 is SGDLS, CDR2 YYNGEE, per germline. V lost 2 bases and J lost 2, with 7 bases in between. There are 14 residues in the CDR3. This chain's CDR3 is CASSVSLNTGELFF. The CDR3 nucleotides read TGTGCCAGCAGCGTCTCACTCAACACCGGGGAGCTGTTTTTT.

The chain carries TRBV4-2 and TRBJ2-3; D may be TRBD1 (6 bases). V dropped 4 bases and J dropped 3 bases, with 17 bases sitting between them. The CDR3 consists of 16 residues. Germline CDR1 is LGHNA and CDR2 is YNFKEQ. The DNA of the CDR3 is TGTGCCAGCAGCCGTACTCCGGGACAAATGACAGATACGCAGTATTTT. This gives the protein CASSRTPGQMTDTQYF.